This note documents a single T cell receptor beta chain sequence. The PCR used 60 Vbeta and 13 Jbeta primers. Method: immunoSEQ multiplex PCR; TCRdb's copy keeps in-frame clones and lacks some. The sample shows around 95,000 clones, approximately 81% of them seen only once. This specimen belongs to a study of cytomegalovirus exposure and HLA in healthy donors. CDR1 LNHNV and CDR2 YYDKDF come from the germline V gene (reference sequence). Germline trimming cut 7 bases from V and 2 bases from J; bases unmatched to any gene: 9. The CDR3 has 17 residues. This chain connects TRBV15 to TRBJ2-6, with TRBD1 matching over 9 bases. This TCR was recovered from a woman in her 40s in good health and CMV-seropositive. Sequenced material: PBMCs. CDR3 nucleotides: TGTGCCACCACCCCGGGACAGGGTCTTGCTGGGGCCAACGTCCTGACTTTC. This gives the protein CATTPGQGLAGANVLTF. The full variable domain, with the rest looked up from reference TRBV15 and TRBJ2-6, is DAMVIQNPRYQVTQFGKPVTLSCSQTLNHNVMYWYQQKSSQAPKLLFHYYDKDFNNEADTPDNFQSRRPNTSFCFLDIRSPGLGDTAMYLCATTPGQGLAGANVLTFGAGSRLTVL.